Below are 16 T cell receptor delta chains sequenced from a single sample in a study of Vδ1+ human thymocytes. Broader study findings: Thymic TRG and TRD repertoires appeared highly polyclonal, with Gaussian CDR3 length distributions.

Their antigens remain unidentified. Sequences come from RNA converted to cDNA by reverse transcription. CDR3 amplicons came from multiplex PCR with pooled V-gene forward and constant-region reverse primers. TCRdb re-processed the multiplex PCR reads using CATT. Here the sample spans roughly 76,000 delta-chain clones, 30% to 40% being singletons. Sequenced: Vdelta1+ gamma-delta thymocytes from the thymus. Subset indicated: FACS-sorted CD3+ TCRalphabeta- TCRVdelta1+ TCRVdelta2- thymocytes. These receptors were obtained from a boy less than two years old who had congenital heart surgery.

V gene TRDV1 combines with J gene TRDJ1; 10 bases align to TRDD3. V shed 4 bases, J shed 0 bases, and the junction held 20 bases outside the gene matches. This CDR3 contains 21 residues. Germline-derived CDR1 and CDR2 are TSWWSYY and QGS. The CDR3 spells CALGGILVLGDWGSYTDKLIF. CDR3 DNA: TGTGCTCTTGGGGGAATTCTCGTACTGGGGGATTGGGGATCGTACACCGATAAACTCATCTTT.

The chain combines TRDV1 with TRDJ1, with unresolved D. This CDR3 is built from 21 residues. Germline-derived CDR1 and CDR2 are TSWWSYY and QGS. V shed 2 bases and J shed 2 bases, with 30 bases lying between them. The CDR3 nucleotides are TGTGCTCTTGGGGAAAGTGGCGCTACAGGTCTTAATGGAGGGTGGACCGATAAACTCATCTTT. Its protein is CALGESGATGLNGGWTDKLIF.

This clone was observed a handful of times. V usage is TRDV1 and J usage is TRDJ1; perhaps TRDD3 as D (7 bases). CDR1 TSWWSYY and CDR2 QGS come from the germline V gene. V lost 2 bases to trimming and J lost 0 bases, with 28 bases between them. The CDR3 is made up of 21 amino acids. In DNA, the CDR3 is TGTGCTCTTGGGGAATTGATCCTACCGGTACTGGGGATTGGCTACACCGATAAACTCATCTTT. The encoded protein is CALGELILPVLGIGYTDKLIF.

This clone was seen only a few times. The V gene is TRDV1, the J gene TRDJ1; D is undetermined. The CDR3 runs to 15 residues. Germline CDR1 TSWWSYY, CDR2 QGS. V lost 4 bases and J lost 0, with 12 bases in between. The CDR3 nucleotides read TGTGCTCTTGGGGGTCCCCTAACCTACACCGATAAACTCATCTTT. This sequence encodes CALGGPLTYTDKLIF.

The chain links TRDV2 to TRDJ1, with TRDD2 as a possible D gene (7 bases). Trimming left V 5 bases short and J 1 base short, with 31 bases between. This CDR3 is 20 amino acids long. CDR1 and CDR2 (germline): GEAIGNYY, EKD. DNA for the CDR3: TGTGCCTGTGTGCGGGCACCGGAGGTTCCTACAGGTGGGGGCACCGATAAACTCATCTTT. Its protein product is CACVRAPEVPTGGGTDKLIF.

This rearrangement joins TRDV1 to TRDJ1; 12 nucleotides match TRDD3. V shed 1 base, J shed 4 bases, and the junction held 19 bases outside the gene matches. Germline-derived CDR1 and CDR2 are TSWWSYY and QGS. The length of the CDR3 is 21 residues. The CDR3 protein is CALGEHHPGPHWGIQGDKLIF. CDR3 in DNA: TGTGCTCTTGGGGAACACCACCCCGGCCCCCACTGGGGGATACAAGGCGATAAACTCATCTTT.

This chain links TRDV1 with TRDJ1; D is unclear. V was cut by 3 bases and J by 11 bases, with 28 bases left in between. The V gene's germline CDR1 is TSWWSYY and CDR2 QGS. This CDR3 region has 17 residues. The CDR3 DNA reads TGTGCTCTTGGGGAGCGGGACACCGCCATCGTACCGTGGAGGCTCATCTTT. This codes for CALGERDTAIVPWRLIF.

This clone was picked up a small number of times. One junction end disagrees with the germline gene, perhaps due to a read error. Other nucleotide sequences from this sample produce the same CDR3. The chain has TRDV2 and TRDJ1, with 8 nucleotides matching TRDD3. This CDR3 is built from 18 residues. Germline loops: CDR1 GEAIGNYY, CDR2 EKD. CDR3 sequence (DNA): TGCGCCTGTGACACCGAACCCTACCCACTGGGGGGGGGAGATAAACTCATCTTT. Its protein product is CACDTEPYPLGGGDKLIF.

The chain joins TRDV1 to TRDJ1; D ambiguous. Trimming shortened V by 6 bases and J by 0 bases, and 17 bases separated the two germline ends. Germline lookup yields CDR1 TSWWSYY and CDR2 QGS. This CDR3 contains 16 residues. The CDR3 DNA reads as TGTGCTCTTGGCTGGTCACCCGGAAAGTACACCGATAAACTCATCTTT. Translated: CALGWSPGKYTDKLIF.

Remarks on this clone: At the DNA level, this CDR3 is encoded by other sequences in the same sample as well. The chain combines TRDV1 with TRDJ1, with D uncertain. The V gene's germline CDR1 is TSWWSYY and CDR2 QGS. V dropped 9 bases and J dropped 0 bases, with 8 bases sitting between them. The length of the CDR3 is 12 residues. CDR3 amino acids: CALGKYTDKLIF. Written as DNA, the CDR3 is TGTGCTCTGGGAAAGTACACCGATAAACTCATCTTT.

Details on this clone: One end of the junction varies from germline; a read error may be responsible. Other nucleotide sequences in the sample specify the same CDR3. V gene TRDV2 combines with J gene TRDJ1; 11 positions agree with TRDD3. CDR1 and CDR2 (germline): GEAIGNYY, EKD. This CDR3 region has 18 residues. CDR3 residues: CACETKLLWGIHTDKLIF. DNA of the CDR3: TGCGCCTGTGAGACTAAGTTACTCTGGGGGATACATACCGATAAACTCATCTTT.

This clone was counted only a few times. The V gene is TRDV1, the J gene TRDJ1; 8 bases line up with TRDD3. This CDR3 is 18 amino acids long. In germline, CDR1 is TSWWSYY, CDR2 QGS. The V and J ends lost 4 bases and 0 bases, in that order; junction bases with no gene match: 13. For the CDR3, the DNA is TGTGCTCTTGGGGGAGGTGGGGGATTTAGCTGGTACACCGATAAACTCATCTTT. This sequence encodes CALGGGGGFSWYTDKLIF.

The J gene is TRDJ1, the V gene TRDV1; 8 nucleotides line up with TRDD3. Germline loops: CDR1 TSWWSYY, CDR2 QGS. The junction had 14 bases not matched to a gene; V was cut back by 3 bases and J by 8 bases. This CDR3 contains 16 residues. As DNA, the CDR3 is TGTGCTCTTGGGGATCTCCTACTTCGCGGGGATACAAAACTCATCTTT. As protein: CALGDLLLRGDTKLIF.

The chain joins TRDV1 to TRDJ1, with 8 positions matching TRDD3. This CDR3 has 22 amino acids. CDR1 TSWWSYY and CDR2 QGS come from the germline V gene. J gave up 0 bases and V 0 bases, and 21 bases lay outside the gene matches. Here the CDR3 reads CALGELESRFGGIRLYTDKLIF. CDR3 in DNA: TGTGCTCTTGGGGAACTAGAATCACGGTTCGGAGGGATACGGCTGTACACCGATAAACTCATCTTT.

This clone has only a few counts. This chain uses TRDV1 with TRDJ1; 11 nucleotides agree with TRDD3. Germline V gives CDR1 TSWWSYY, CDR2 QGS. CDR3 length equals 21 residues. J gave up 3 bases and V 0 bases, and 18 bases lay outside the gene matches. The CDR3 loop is CALGELGYASLLGDRSDKLIF. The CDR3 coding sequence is TGTGCTCTTGGGGAACTAGGTTACGCCTCTCTACTGGGGGATAGGTCCGATAAACTCATCTTT.

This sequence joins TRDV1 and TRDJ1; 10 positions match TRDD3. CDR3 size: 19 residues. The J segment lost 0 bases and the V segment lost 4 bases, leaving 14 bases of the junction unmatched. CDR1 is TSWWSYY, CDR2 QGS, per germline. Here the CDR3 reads CALGGISTGDTRYTDKLIF. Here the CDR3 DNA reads TGTGCTCTTGGGGGTATCTCAACGGGGGATACGAGGTACACCGATAAACTCATCTTT.